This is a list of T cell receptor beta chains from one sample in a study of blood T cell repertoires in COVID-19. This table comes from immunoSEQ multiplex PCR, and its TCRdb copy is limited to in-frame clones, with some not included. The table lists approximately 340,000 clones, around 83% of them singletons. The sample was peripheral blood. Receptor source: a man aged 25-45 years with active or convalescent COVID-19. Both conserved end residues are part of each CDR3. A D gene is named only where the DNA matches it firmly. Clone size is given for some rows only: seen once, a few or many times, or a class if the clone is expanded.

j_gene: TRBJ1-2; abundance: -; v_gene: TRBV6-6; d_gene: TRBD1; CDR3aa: CASSTRTGGPGYTF; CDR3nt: TGTGCCAGCAGTACGAGGACAGGGGGCCCTGGCTACACCTTC
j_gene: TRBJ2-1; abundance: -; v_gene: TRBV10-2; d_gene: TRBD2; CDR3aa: CATTSGSYNEQFF; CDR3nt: TGCGCCACTACTAGCGGCTCCTACAATGAGCAGTTCTTC
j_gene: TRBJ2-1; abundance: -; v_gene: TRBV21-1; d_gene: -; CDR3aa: CASFAGGRSSYNEQFF; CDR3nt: TGTGCCAGCTTCGCGGGAGGGCGGTCGTCCTACAATGAGCAGTTCTTC
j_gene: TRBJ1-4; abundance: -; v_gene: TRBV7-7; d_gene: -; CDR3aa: CASSGRWGEKLFF; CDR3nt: TGTGCCAGCAGCGGCCGCTGGGGCGAAAAACTGTTTTTT
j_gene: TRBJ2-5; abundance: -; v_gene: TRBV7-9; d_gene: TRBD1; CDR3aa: CATQGDREYF; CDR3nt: TGTGCCACCCAGGGGGACAGGGAGTACTTC
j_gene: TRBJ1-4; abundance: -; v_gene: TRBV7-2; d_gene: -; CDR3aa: CASSSQVASNEKLFF; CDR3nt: TGTGCCAGCAGTTCCCAGGTGGCGTCTAATGAAAAACTGTTTTTT
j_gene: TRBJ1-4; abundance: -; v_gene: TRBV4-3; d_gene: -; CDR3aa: CASSQGRGAGLNEKLFF; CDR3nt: TGCGCCAGCAGCCAAGGGCGGGGGGCAGGGTTAAATGAAAAACTGTTTTTT
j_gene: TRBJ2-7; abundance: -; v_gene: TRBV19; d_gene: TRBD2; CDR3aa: CASSIAWREEKQYF; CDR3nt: TGTGCCAGTAGTATAGCCTGGCGGGAGGAAAAGCAGTACTTC
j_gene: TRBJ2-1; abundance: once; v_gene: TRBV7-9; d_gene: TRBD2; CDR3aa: CASDGGGANEQFF; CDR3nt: TGTGCCAGCGACGGCGGGGGGGCCAATGAGCAGTTCTTC
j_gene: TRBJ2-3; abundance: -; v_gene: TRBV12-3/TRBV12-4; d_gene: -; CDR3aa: CASSRLADTQYF; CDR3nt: TGTGCCAGCAGCCGGCTAGCAGATACGCAGTATTTT
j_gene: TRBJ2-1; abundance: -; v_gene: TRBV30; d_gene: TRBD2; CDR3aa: CAWTPGLAGDEQFF; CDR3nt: TGTGCCTGGACCCCGGGACTAGCGGGAGATGAGCAGTTCTTC
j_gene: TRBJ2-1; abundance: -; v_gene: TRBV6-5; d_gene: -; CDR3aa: CASRIDRGTYNEQFF; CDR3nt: TGTGCCAGCAGGATCGATAGGGGCACCTACAATGAGCAGTTCTTC
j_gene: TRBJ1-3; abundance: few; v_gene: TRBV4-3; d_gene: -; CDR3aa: CASSQDLPGGNTIYF; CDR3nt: TGCGCCAGCAGCCAGGACCTCCCCGGGGGGAACACCATATATTTT
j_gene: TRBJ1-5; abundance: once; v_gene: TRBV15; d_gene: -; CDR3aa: CATSRDRLGQPQHF; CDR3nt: TGTGCCACCAGCAGAGATCGGCTAGGTCAGCCCCAGCATTTT
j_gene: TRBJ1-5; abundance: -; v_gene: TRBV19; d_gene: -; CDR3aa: CASSFSFNQPQHF; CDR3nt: TGTGCCAGTAGTTTCAGTTTCAATCAGCCCCAGCATTTT
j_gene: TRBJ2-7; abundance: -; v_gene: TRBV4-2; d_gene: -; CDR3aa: CASSASTVAAYEQYF; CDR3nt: TGTGCCAGCAGCGCAAGTACAGTGGCCGCCTACGAGCAGTACTTC
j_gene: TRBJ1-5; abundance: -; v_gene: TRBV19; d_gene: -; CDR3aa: CASTIRGGGRNQPQHF; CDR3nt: TGTGCCAGTACTATCCGAGGAGGAGGGAGAAATCAGCCCCAGCATTTT
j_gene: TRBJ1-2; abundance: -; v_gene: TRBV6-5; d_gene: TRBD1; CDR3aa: CASSLRDSYGYTF; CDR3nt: TGTGCCAGCAGCCTCCGGGACAGCTATGGCTACACCTTC
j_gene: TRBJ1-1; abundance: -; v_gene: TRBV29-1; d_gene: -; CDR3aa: CSVGEAADTEAFF; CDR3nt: TGCAGCGTTGGGGAGGCCGCCGACACTGAAGCTTTCTTT
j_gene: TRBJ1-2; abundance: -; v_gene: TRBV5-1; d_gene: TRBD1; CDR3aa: CASSLERQGDYGYTF; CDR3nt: TGCGCCAGCAGCTTGGAACGTCAGGGGGACTATGGCTACACCTTC
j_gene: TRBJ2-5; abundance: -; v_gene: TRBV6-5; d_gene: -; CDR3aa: CATRRSQETQYF; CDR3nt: TGTGCCACCCGACGGAGCCAAGAGACCCAGTACTTC
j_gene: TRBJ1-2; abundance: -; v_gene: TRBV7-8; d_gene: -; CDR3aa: CASSYTQEANYGYTF; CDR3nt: TGTGCCAGCAGCTACACACAGGAAGCTAACTATGGCTACACCTTC
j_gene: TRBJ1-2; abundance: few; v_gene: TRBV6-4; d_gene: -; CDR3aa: CASSEGPDYGYTF; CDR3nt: TGTGCCAGCAGTGAGGGGCCCGACTATGGCTACACCTTC
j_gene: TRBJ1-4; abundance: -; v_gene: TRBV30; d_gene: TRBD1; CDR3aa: CAWRQGSNEKLFF; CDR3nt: TGTGCCTGGCGACAGGGCAGTAATGAAAAACTGTTTTTT
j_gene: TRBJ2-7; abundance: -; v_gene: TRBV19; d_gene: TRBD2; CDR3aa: CASSAGLAVSYEQYF; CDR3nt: TGTGCCAGTAGTGCGGGACTAGCGGTCTCCTACGAGCAGTACTTC
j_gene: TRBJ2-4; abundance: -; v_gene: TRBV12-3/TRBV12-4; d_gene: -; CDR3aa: CASSLVGGIQYF; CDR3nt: TGTGCCAGCAGTTTAGTCGGAGGCATTCAGTACTTC
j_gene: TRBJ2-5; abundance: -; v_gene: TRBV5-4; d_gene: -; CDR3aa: CASSFGHGAETQYF; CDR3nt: TGTGCCAGCAGCTTCGGACATGGGGCAGAGACCCAGTACTTC
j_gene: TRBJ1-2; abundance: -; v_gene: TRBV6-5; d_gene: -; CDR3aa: CASSSGTSYGYTF; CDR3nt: TGTGCCAGCAGTTCCGGGACATCGTATGGCTACACCTTC
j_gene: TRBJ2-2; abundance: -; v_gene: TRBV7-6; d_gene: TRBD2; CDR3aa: CASRGPSGKVLGAGELFF; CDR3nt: TGTGCCAGCAGGGGTCCTAGCGGGAAGGTCCTAGGGGCTGGGGAGCTGTTTTTT
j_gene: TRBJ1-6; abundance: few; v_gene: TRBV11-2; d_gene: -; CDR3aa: CASSLSGFDSPLHF; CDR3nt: TGTGCCAGCAGCTTATCAGGGTTCGATTCACCCCTCCACTTT
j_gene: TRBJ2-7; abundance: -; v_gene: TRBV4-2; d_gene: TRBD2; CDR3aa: CASSPGVLAGVEQYF; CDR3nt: TGTGCCAGCAGCCCTGGCGTCCTAGCGGGAGTTGAGCAGTACTTC
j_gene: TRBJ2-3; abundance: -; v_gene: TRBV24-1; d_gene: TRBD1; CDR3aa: CATSDRPTLTGNTDTQYF; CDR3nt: TGTGCCACCAGTGATCGACCAACCCTGACAGGGAACACAGATACGCAGTATTTT
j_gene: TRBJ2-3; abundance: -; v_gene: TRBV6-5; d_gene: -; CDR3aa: CASTPYGETGDTQYF; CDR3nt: TGTGCCAGCACCCCCTATGGGGAGACGGGAGATACGCAGTATTTT
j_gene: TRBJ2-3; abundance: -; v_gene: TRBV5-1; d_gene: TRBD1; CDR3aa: CASSLQYRGSTDTQYF; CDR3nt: TGCGCCAGCAGCTTGCAGTACAGGGGTAGCACAGATACGCAGTATTTT
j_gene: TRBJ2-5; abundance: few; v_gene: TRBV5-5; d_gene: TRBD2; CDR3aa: CASSISGGAETQYF; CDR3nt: TGTGCCAGCAGCATTAGCGGGGGGGCAGAGACCCAGTACTTC
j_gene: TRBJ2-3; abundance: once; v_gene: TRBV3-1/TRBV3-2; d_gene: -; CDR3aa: CASSRQGPEGDTQYF; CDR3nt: TGTGCCAGCAGCCGCCAGGGACCGGAGGGGGATACGCAGTATTTT
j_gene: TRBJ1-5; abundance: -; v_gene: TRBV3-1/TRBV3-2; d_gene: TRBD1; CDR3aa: CASSQQGDQPQHF; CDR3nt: TGTGCCAGCAGCCAACAGGGGGATCAGCCCCAGCATTTT
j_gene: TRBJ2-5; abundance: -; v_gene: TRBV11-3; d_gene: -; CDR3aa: CASSPRGETQYF; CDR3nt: TGTGCCAGCAGCCCCCGGGGGGAGACCCAGTACTTC
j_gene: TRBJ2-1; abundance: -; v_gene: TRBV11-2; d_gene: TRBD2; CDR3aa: CASSLREGEQFF; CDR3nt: TGTGCCAGCAGCCTACGGGAGGGGGAGCAGTTCTTC